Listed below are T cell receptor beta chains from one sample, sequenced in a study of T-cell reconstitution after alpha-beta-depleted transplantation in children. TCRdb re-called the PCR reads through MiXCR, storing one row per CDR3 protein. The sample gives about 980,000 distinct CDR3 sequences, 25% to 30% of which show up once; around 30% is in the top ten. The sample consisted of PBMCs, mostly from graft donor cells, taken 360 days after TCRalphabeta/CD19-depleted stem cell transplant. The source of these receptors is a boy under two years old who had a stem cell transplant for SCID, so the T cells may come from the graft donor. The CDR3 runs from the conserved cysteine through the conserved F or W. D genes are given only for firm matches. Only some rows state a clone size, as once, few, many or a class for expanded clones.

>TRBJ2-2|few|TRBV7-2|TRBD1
CASTPPGGYTGELFF
TGTGCCAGCACCCCGCCAGGGGGCTACACCGGGGAGCTGTTTTTT
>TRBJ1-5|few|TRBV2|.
CASRLLGGSGQPQHF
TGTGCCAGCAGATTGTTGGGGGGAAGTGGGCAGCCCCAGCATTTT
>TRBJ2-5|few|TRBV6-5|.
CASSYSRSGRETQYF
TGTGCCAGCAGTTACTCGAGGTCCGGTAGGGAGACCCAGTACTTC
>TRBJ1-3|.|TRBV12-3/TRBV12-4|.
CASRAEDTSPGNTIYF
TGTGCCAGCAGAGCCGAGGACACCTCTCCTGGAAACACCATATATTTT
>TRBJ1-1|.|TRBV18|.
CASSPSGGDTEAFF
TGTGCCAGCTCGCCCAGTGGGGGGGACACTGAAGCTTTCTTT
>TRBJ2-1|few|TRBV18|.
CASSPSGDNEQFF
TGTGCCAGCTCACCATCGGGAGACAATGAGCAGTTCTTC
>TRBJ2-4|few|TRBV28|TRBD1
CASTTGGLAKNIQYF
TGTGCCAGCACAACAGGGGGATTGGCCAAAAACATTCAGTACTTC
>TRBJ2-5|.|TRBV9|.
CASSVASTLETQYF
TGTGCCAGCAGCGTAGCTTCAACTTTGGAGACCCAGTACTTC
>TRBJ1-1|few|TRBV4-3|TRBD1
CASSRVGQLHEAFF
TGCGCCAGCAGCCGTGTGGGACAGCTTCATGAAGCTTTCTTT
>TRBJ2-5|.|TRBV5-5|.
CASSGTDWPQETQYF
TGTGCCAGCAGCGGAACGGATTGGCCTCAAGAGACCCAGTACTTC
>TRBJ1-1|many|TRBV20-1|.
CSATKVRTEAFF
TGCAGTGCCACAAAGGTTCGGACTGAAGCTTTCTTT
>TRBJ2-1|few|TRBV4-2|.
CASSHTRGGEQFF
TGTGCCAGCAGCCATACCAGGGGAGGTGAGCAGTTCTTC
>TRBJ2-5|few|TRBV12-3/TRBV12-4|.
CASSFWVRQETQYF
TGTGCCAGCAGTTTTTGGGTCAGACAAGAGACCCAGTACTTC
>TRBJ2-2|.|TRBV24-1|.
CATSPRDTNTGELFF
TGTGCCACCAGCCCCCGGGACACCAACACCGGGGAGCTGTTTTTT
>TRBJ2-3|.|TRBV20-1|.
CSATPGNRMSTDTQYF
TGCAGTGCTACCCCCGGGAACAGGATGAGCACAGATACGCAGTATTTT
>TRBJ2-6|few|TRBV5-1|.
CASSPGVGMSGANVLTF
TGCGCCAGCAGCCCGGGTGTGGGGATGTCTGGGGCCAACGTCCTGACTTTC
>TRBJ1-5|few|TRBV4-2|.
CASSQDAGHRALSNQPQHF
TGTGCCAGCAGCCAGGACGCGGGACACCGTGCTCTTAGCAATCAGCCCCAGCATTTT
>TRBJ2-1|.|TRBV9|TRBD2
CASSVVAGGVNEQFF
TGTGCCAGCAGCGTAGTAGCGGGGGGCGTCAATGAGCAGTTCTTC
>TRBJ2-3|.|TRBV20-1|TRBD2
CSASLAGGTDTQYF
TGCAGTGCTAGTTTAGCGGGGGGAACAGATACGCAGTATTTT
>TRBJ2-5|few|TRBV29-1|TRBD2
CSVGTSGIYQETQYF
TGCAGCGTCGGGACTAGCGGAATCTACCAAGAGACCCAGTACTTC
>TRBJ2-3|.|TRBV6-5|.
CASSYSGGVGSRTDTQYF
TGTGCCAGCAGTTACTCCGGGGGAGTAGGAAGCAGGACAGATACGCAGTATTTT
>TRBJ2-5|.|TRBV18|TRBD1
CASSLRQGRNQETQYF
TGTGCCAGCTCACTTCGACAGGGGCGAAACCAAGAGACCCAGTACTTC
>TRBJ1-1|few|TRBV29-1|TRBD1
CSVEGWEGASTEAFF
TGCAGCGTTGAGGGTTGGGAGGGGGCGAGCACTGAAGCTTTCTTT
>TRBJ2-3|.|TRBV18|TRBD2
CASSPLPGTSGITDTQYF
TGTGCCAGCTCACCACTTCCCGGGACTAGCGGGATCACAGATACGCAGTATTTT
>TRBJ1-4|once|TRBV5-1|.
CASSLGTSGEKLFF
TGCGCCAGCAGCTTGGGGACATCGGGTGAAAAACTGTTTTTT
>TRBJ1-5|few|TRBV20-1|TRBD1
CSAITGQGEDQPQHF
TGCAGTGCCATAACGGGACAGGGGGAGGATCAGCCCCAGCATTTT
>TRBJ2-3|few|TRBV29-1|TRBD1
CSVEAGTGGTDTQYF
TGCAGCGTTGAAGCGGGGACAGGTGGCACAGATACGCAGTATTTT
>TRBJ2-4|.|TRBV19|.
CASSIDEAKNIQYF
TGTGCCAGTAGTATAGATGAAGCCAAAAACATTCAGTACTTC
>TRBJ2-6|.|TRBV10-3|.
CAIGGSSGANVLTF
TGTGCCATCGGAGGAAGCTCTGGGGCCAACGTCCTGACTTTC
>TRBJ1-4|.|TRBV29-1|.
CSAGGWGSQKRNEKLFF
TGCAGCGCTGGGGGTTGGGGCTCTCAGAAAAGGAATGAAAAACTGTTTTTT
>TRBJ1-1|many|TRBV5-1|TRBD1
CASSSQTGLNTEAFF
TGCGCCAGCAGCTCTCAGACAGGGTTGAACACTGAAGCTTTCTTT
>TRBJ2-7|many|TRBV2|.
CASWDTTAYEQYF
TGTGCCAGCTGGGACACCACCGCCTACGAGCAGTACTTC
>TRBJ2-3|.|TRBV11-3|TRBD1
CASSFRDRDLLRTDTQYF
TGTGCCAGCAGCTTCCGGGACAGGGACTTACTTCGCACAGATACGCAGTATTTT
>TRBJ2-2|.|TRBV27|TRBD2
CAIAFGLAANTGELFF
TGTGCCATCGCCTTTGGACTAGCGGCAAACACCGGGGAGCTGTTTTTT
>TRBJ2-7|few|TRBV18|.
CASSPQWGGSEQYF
TGTGCCAGCTCACCCCAGTGGGGTGGGAGCGAGCAGTACTTC
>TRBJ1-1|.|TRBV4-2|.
CASSQVEGWNTEAFF
TGTGCCAGCAGCCAGGTCGAAGGGTGGAACACTGAAGCTTTCTTT
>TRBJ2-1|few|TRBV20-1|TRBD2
CSAITSGGWYEQFF
TGCAGTGCTATCACTAGCGGGGGTTGGTATGAGCAGTTCTTC
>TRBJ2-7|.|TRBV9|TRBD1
CASSVVGGQGDEQYF
TGTGCCAGCAGCGTAGTGGGGGGACAGGGCGACGAGCAGTACTTC
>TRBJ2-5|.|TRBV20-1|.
CSARDSGTLFSQYF
TGCAGTGCTAGAGATAGTGGGACCCTTTTTTCCCAGTACTTC
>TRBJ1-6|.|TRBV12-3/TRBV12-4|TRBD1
CASSPRTGDNSPLHF
TGTGCCAGCAGTCCCCGGACAGGGGATAATTCACCCCTCCACTTT
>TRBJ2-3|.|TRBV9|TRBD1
CASSVATGEDTQYF
TGTGCCAGCAGCGTAGCCACAGGGGAAGATACGCAGTATTTT
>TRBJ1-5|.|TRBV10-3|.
CAISTGIGEGNQPQHF
TGTGCCATCAGCACTGGGATAGGGGAGGGCAATCAGCCCCAGCATTTT
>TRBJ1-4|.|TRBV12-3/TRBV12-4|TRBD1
CASRGQGTVREKLFF
TGTGCCAGCAGGGGACAGGGGACGGTGCGGGAAAAACTGTTTTTT
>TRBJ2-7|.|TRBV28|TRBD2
CASSPPGLTSYEQYF
TGTGCCAGCAGTCCGCCGGGACTAACCTCCTACGAGCAGTACTTC
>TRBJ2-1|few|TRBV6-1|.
CASGIWVDGEQFF
TGTGCCAGCGGGATTTGGGTTGATGGTGAGCAGTTCTTC
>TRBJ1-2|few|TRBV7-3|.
CASSSTPTERGYTF
TGTGCCAGCAGCTCTACACCAACCGAACGGGGCTACACCTTC
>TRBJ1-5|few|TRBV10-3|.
CAISETQAAGVRNQPQHF
TGTGCCATCAGTGAGACACAGGCAGCGGGGGTAAGAAATCAGCCCCAGCATTTT
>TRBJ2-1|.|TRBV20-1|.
CSASPEGLF
TGCAGTGCTAGTCCCGAGGGGCTCTTC